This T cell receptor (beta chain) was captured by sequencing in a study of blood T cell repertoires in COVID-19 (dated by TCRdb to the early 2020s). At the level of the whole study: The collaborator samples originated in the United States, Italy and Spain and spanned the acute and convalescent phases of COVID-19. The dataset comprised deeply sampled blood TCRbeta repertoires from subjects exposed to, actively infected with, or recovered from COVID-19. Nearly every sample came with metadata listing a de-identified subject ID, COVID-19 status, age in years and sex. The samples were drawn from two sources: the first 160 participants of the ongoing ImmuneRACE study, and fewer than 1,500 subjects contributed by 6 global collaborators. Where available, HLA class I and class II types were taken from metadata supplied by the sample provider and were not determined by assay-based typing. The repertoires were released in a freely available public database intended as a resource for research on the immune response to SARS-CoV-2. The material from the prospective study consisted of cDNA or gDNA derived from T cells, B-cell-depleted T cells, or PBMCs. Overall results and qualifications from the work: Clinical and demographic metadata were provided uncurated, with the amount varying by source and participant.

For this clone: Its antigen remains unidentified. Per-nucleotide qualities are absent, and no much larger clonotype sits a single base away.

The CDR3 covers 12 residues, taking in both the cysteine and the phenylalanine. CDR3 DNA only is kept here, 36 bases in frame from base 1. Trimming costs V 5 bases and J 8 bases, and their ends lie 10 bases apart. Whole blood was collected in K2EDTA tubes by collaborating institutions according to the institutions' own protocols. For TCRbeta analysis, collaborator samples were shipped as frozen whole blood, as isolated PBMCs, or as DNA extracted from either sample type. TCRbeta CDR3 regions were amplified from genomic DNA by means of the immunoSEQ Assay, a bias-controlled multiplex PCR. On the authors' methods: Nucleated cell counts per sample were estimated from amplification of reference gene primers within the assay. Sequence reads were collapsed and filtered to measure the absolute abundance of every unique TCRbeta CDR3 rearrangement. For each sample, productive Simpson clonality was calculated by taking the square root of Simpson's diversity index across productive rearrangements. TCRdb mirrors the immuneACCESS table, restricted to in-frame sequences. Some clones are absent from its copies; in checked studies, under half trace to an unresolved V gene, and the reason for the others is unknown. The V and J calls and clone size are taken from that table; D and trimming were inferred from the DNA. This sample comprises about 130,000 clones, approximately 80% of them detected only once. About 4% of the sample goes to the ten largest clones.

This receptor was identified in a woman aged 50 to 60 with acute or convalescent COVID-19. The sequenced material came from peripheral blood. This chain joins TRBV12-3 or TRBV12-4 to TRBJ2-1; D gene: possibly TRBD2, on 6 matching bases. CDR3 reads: CASSGGSDEQFF. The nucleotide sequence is TGTGCCAGCAGTGGGGGGAGTGATGAGCAGTTCTTC.